These 13 T cell receptor beta chains came from one sample sequenced in a study of sequential checkpoint blockade in melanoma. Sample treatment: randomized to nivolumab then ipilimumab (arm A) or the reverse (arm B). Method: immunoSEQ multiplex PCR; TCRdb's copy keeps in-frame clones and lacks some. The repertoire holds some 9,300 clones, with about 75% as singletons. This specimen consisted of CD8+ T cells sorted from blood (inferred from file names), obtained from a patient given nivolumab and ipilimumab in sequence. The receptor set was obtained from a human donor with melanoma.

The chain combines TRBV7-9 with TRBJ2-7, with 9 nucleotides matching TRBD1. Germline loops: CDR1 SEHNR, CDR2 FQNEAQ (reference sequence). This CDR3 has 14 amino acids. V lost 0 bases and J lost 4; bases outside the gene matches: 1. In DNA form, the CDR3 reads TGTGCCAGCAGCTTAGCGGGACAGGGTTACGAGCAGTACTTC. Translating it yields CASSLAGQGYEQYF.

The rearrangement links TRBV6-5 to TRBJ2-7; a weak D match, TRBD2 (6 bases). This CDR3 contains 13 residues. Trimming took off 5 bases at V and 2 bases at J, with 10 bases between the two ends. The germline V gene has CDR1 MNHEY and CDR2 SVGAGI. The CDR3 spells CASSPGRTYEQYF. The DNA of the CDR3 is TGTGCCAGCAGTCCCGGGAGAACCTACGAGCAGTACTTC.

Notes on this clone: Within the sample, other DNA sequences also encode this same CDR3. The chain employs TRBV7-9 and TRBJ1-2; 8 bases fit TRBD1. CDR3 length: 16 residues. After removal of 2 bases from V and 2 bases from J, the junction contained 7 bases not matched to a gene. Germline V gene data show CDR1 as SEHNR and CDR2 as FQNEAQ (reference sequence). The CDR3 loop reads CASSLKGRGLNYGYTF. As DNA, the CDR3 is TGTGCCAGCAGCTTAAAGGGCAGGGGGCTGAACTATGGCTACACCTTC.

V gene TRBV29-1 combines with J gene TRBJ1-2, with D possibly matching TRBD1 (6 bases). Trimming pared 6 bases from V and 3 bases from J, leaving 11 bases between. The CDR3 runs 12 residues. Germline V CDR1 and CDR2: SQVTM, ANQGSEA. The CDR3 nucleotides read TGCAGCGTAGCGGGACACTACTATGGCTACACCTTC. It is translated as CSVAGHYYGYTF.

This chain uses TRBV27 with TRBJ2-2, with 8 bases that match TRBD2. Germline CDR1 reads MNHEY; CDR2 reads SMNVEV (reference sequence). The J segment lost 3 bases and the V segment lost 5 bases, leaving 5 bases of the junction unmatched. The CDR3 contains 15 residues. CDR3 coding DNA: TGTGCCAGCAGTCCAAGCGGGAGTGACACCGGGGAGCTGTTTTTT. Encoded protein: CASSPSGSDTGELFF.

This chain links TRBV6-5 with TRBJ2-7; perhaps TRBD2 as D (6 bases). The CDR3 consists of 15 residues. Germline V gene data show CDR1 as MNHEY and CDR2 as SVGAGI. V dropped 0 bases and J dropped 0 bases, with 9 bases sitting between them. CDR3 sequence reads: CASSYSGTASYEQYF. The CDR3 DNA is TGTGCCAGCAGTTACTCCGGGACTGCCTCCTACGAGCAGTACTTC.

This sequence joins TRBV27 and TRBJ2-1, with a tentative D call TRBD2 (6 bases). The CDR3 loop spans 12 amino acids. The germline V gene has CDR1 MNHEY and CDR2 SMNVEV (reference sequence). V lost 8 bases and J lost 8, with 13 bases in between. The CDR3 DNA reads TGTGCCAGCGGAGGGAGAAGCTATGAGCAGTTCTTC. It translates to CASGGRSYEQFF.

The J gene is TRBJ2-1, the V gene TRBV9; no clear D. Trimming stripped 0 bases from V and 4 bases from J, with 5 bases between. Germline CDR1 SGDLS, CDR2 YYNGEE. The CDR3 is 13 residues long. CDR3 in amino acids: CASSVVPYNEQFF. In DNA, the CDR3 is TGTGCCAGCAGCGTAGTTCCATACAATGAGCAGTTCTTC.

This clone was detected a few times. V usage is TRBV7-6 and J usage is TRBJ2-7, with TRBD1 matching 9 bases. Germline V CDR1 and CDR2: SGHVS, FNYEAQ. The CDR3 has 15 residues. V lost 4 bases and J lost 0; bases outside the gene matches: 4. The CDR3 loop is CASSSGQGSSYEQYF. Here the CDR3 DNA reads TGTGCCAGCAGCTCGGGACAGGGTAGCTCCTACGAGCAGTACTTC.

This clone appeared once. The rearrangement joins TRBV5-1 to TRBJ2-7; 13 nucleotides align to TRBD2. Unmatched junction bases numbered 3, after V lost 4 bases and J lost 2 bases. The CDR3 is 15 amino acids. The V gene's germline CDR1 is SGHRS and CDR2 YFSETQ. The CDR3 region is CASSQGLAGTYEQYF. Written as DNA, the CDR3 is TGCGCCAGCAGCCAGGGACTAGCGGGAACCTACGAGCAGTACTTC. Filled out from reference TRBV5-1 and TRBJ2-7, the complete variable domain reads KAGVTQTPRYLIKTRGQQVTLSCSPISGHRSVSWYQQTPGQGLQFLFEYFSETQRNKGNFPGRFSGRQFSNSRSEMNVSTLELGDSALYLCASSQGLAGTYEQYFGPGTRLTVT.

J is TRBJ1-1 and V is TRBV7-9, with D maybe TRBD1 (6 bases). Trimming took 6 bases from V and 5 from J, leaving 13 bases between them. The germline V gene encodes CDR1 SEHNR and CDR2 FQNEAQ (reference sequence). The CDR3 loop spans 13 amino acids. DNA for the CDR3: TGTGCCAGCAGGCCGGGAGGGGGTACTGAAGCTTTCTTT. Its protein is CASRPGGGTEAFF. Drawing the rest from reference TRBV7-9 and TRBJ1-1, the complete variable domain is DTGVSQNPRHKITKRGQNVTFRCDPISEHNRLYWYRQTLGQGPEFLTYFQNEAQLEKSRLLSDRFSAERPKGSFSTLEIQRTEQGDSAMYLCASRPGGGTEAFFGQGTRLTVV.

In its sample, this clone was seen once. This chain joins TRBV6-5 and TRBJ2-5; 12 nucleotides line up with TRBD2. The J call is in doubt because the DNA end fits TRBJ2-7 better. The CDR3 covers 15 residues. CDR1 and CDR2 (germline): MNHEY, SVGAGI. The chain's CDR3 is CASSPGLAGFYEQYF. Written as DNA, the CDR3 is TGTGCCAGCAGCCCTGGACTAGCGGGATTTTACGAGCAGTACTTC.

This chain links TRBV5-1 with TRBJ1-2, with 7 positions matching TRBD1. The length of the CDR3 is 13 residues. Trimming took 7 bases from V and 1 from J; bases not matched to a gene: 4. The germline CDR1 and CDR2 sequences are SGHRS and YFSETQ. CDR3 in DNA: TGCGCCAGCCGGGACAGAGATAACTATGGCTACACCTTC. Its translation: CASRDRDNYGYTF.